This passage covers 32 T cell receptor beta chains from one sample sequenced in a study of T cell changes during pregnancy in multiple sclerosis. Sequencing was performed with immunoSEQ multiplex PCR; in TCRdb, only in-frame clones are kept and a portion is missing. The profile covers tens of thousands of clones, with about 91% appearing a single time and around 3.5% taken by the ten largest. The input for sequencing was peripheral blood, taken after pregnancy. Receptor source: a female donor in good health, enrolled as a control in a pregnancy study.

This chain connects TRBV5-6 to TRBJ2-3; tentatively, D is TRBD2 (5 bases). Germline CDR1 and CDR2: SGHDT and YYEEEE. The CDR3 consists of 12 residues. V was pared by 3 bases and J by 7 bases, with 9 bases between. CDR3 loop: CASSSLGNTQYF. The DNA of the CDR3 is TGTGCCAGCAGCTCACTAGGGAATACGCAGTATTTT.

Turning to this clone: At one of its ends the junction is not consistent with the germline gene, which may arise from a read error. The chain couples TRBV5-4 to TRBJ1-6; 9 nucleotides align to TRBD1. This CDR3 has 14 amino acids. The germline V gene has CDR1 SGHNT and CDR2 YYREEE (reference sequence). The CDR3: CASSPTGQGSHLHF. The CDR3 DNA reads TGTGCCAGCAGCCCCACGGGACAGGGCTCACACCTCCACTTT.

This clone showed up just a few times. The V gene is TRBV7-3, the J gene TRBJ2-2, with no clear D. Germline V lookup: CDR1 SGHTA, CDR2 FQGTGA. The CDR3 loop spans 13 amino acids. Trimming removed 5 bases at V and 3 bases at J, with 7 bases between. CDR3 loop: CASSPRYTGELFF. The CDR3 coding sequence is TGTGCCAGCAGCCCCCGGTACACCGGGGAGCTGTTTTTT.

This rearrangement joins TRBV6-5 to TRBJ1-1; perhaps TRBD1 as D (5 bases). Germline V CDR1 and CDR2: MNHEY, SVGAGI. Trimming removed 8 bases from V and 3 bases from J, with 16 bases in between. The CDR3 spans 14 residues. CDR3 region: CASAHRQLHTEAFF. The CDR3 coding sequence is TGTGCCAGCGCCCACCGACAGTTACACACTGAAGCTTTCTTT.

The chain is built from TRBV27 and TRBJ2-1; 10 bases are a match to TRBD2. Germline lookup yields CDR1 MNHEY and CDR2 SMNVEV (reference sequence). The CDR3 consists of 13 residues. The J segment lost 8 bases and the V segment lost 5 bases, leaving 3 bases of the junction unmatched. The CDR3 protein is CASSQREGHEQFF. DNA for the CDR3: TGTGCCAGCAGTCAGCGGGAGGGCCATGAGCAGTTCTTC.

The chain combines TRBV7-6 with TRBJ1-4; 10 nucleotides line up with TRBD1. The CDR3 covers 16 residues. Germline loops: CDR1 SGHVS, CDR2 FNYEAQ. Trimming took 0 bases from V and 8 from J; bases not matched to a gene: 6. CDR3 residues: CASSLARDRGQEKLFF. The CDR3 DNA reads TGTGCCAGCAGCTTAGCCCGGGACAGGGGTCAAGAAAAACTGTTTTTT.

A single count supports this clone. In DNA form, the CDR3 reads TGTGCCAGCAGCCAGAGGACAGGGAAGGGGTCTTGGGACAATGAGCAGTTCTTC. It yields the protein CASSQRTGKGSWDNEQFF. The rearrangement uses TRBV7-9 and TRBJ2-1, with TRBD1 matching 8 bases. Unmatched junction bases numbered 17, after V lost 5 bases and J lost 5 bases. CDR1 and CDR2 from the germline V gene are SEHNR and FQNEAQ (reference sequence). This CDR3 is built from 18 residues.

The chain links TRBV13 to TRBJ2-2; TRBD2 matches 7 bases. Per germline, CDR1 PRHDT and CDR2 FYEKMQ (reference sequence). Unmatched junction bases numbered 12, after V lost 2 bases and J lost 3 bases. The CDR3 spans 18 residues. The CDR3 coding sequence is TGTGCCAGCAGCTTAAAGGGTTTAGGGCTAGCGGACACCGGGGAGCTGTTTTTT. Translated: CASSLKGLGLADTGELFF.

The chain carries TRBV27 and TRBJ2-1; TRBD2 matches 10 bases. In germline, CDR1 is MNHEY, CDR2 SMNVEV (reference sequence). The J segment lost 2 bases and the V segment lost 6 bases, leaving 4 bases of the junction unmatched. CDR3 length: 15 amino acids. The CDR3 sequence is CASRSTSGTYNEQFF. The CDR3 nucleotides are TGTGCCAGCAGGTCAACTAGCGGGACCTACAATGAGCAGTTCTTC.

This sequence joins TRBV5-4 and TRBJ2-7, with 9 bases identical to TRBD2. V dropped 0 bases and J dropped 6; count of bases not matched to a gene: 4. The CDR3 spans 14 residues. Germline lookup yields CDR1 SGHNT and CDR2 YYREEE (reference sequence). The CDR3 sequence is CASSLGAGGREQYF. In DNA, the CDR3 is TGTGCCAGCAGCTTGGGTGCGGGAGGGCGCGAGCAGTACTTC.

The J gene is TRBJ2-2, the V gene TRBV6-6, with TRBD1 matching over 10 bases. There are 16 residues in the CDR3. Germline-derived CDR1 and CDR2 are MNHNY and SVGAGI (reference sequence). V shed 6 bases, J shed 1 base, and the junction held 5 bases outside the gene matches. The CDR3 DNA sequence: TGTGCCAGCAGCGACGGGACAGGGGTGAACACCGGGGAGCTGTTTTTT. Translation: CASSDGTGVNTGELFF.

This clone is a singleton in its sample. The chain combines TRBV10-3 with TRBJ2-7; 10 nucleotides match TRBD1. The CDR3 loop spans 15 amino acids. Trimming removed 6 bases from V and 6 bases from J; junction bases left unmatched: 11. Per germline, CDR1 ENHRY and CDR2 SYGVKD. This CDR3 is CAIRAGQGDGSEQYF. In DNA, the CDR3 is TGTGCCATCAGGGCCGGACAGGGGGACGGCAGCGAGCAGTACTTC.

V usage is TRBV5-1 and J usage is TRBJ1-1; no firm D call. This CDR3 contains 14 residues. Germline values: CDR1 SGHRS, CDR2 YFSETQ. V was pared by 1 base and J by 9 bases, with 16 bases between. CDR3 protein: CASSLNSGAPQAFF. Written as DNA, the CDR3 is TGCGCCAGCAGCTTGAACAGCGGCGCCCCGCAAGCTTTCTTT. Looking up the rest from reference TRBV5-1 and TRBJ1-1 gives the full variable domain: KAGVTQTPRYLIKTRGQQVTLSCSPISGHRSVSWYQQTPGQGLQFLFEYFSETQRNKGNFPGRFSGRQFSNSRSEMNVSTLELGDSALYLCASSLNSGAPQAFFGQGTRLTVV.

J is TRBJ1-1 and V is TRBV18, with 8 bases that match TRBD1. Germline trimming cut 3 bases from V and 1 base from J; bases unmatched to any gene: 1. The germline CDR1 and CDR2 sequences are KGHSH and LQKENI. The CDR3 is made up of 14 amino acids. This CDR3 is CASSPGQANTEAFF. For the CDR3, the DNA is TGTGCCAGCTCACCGGGACAGGCGAACACTGAAGCTTTCTTT.

This clone is medium-sized. The chain recombines TRBV6-4 with TRBJ2-1, with TRBD2 matching 10 bases. Germline-derived CDR1 and CDR2 are MRHNA and SNTAGT. The V segment lost 0 bases and the J segment 5 bases; nucleotides outside the gene matches: 1. The CDR3 has 15 amino acids. CDR3 nucleotides: TGTGCCAGCAGTGACTCACTAGCGGGAAACAATGAGCAGTTCTTC. Protein: CASSDSLAGNNEQFF.

The chain has TRBV15 and TRBJ2-3; D is unresolved. CDR1 is LNHNV and CDR2 is YYDKDF in the germline V gene (reference sequence). This CDR3 region has 14 residues. With 0 bases removed from V and 6 bases from J, the gap between germline ends came to 10 bases. The CDR3 DNA reads TGTGCCACCAGCAGAGATCCGGCAGGCGATACGCAGTATTTT. It codes for CATSRDPAGDTQYF.

The chain joins TRBV7-2 to TRBJ2-3, with 8 bases matching TRBD2. V was clipped by 2 bases and J by 3 bases; unmatched bases: 7. This CDR3 has 16 residues. The germline CDR1 and CDR2 sequences are SGHTA and FQGNSA. The CDR3 sequence is CASSLLAGGGTDTQYF. The CDR3, as DNA: TGTGCCAGCAGCTTATTGGCGGGAGGCGGGACAGATACGCAGTATTTT.

V usage is TRBV7-3 and J usage is TRBJ2-1, with 8 positions matching TRBD1. Germline V lookup: CDR1 SGHTA, CDR2 FQGTGA. Losses at the gene ends were 2 bases for V and 1 base for J; bases not matched to a gene: 1. The CDR3 spans 15 residues. The CDR3 DNA is TGTGCCAGCAGCTTAGGACAGGGATCCTACAATGAGCAGTTCTTC. Protein product: CASSLGQGSYNEQFF.

The rearrangement joins TRBV7-9 to TRBJ1-3; D is possibly TRBD1 (5 bases). CDR3 length: 16 amino acids. Between the trimmed V and J ends, which lost 8 bases and 0 bases, there was a span of 17 bases. The V gene's germline CDR1 is SEHNR and CDR2 FQNEAQ (reference sequence). CDR3 sequence: CASAWGGESSGNTIYF. The CDR3 DNA is TGTGCCAGCGCATGGGGAGGGGAAAGCTCTGGAAACACCATATATTTT.

The chain employs TRBV10-3 and TRBJ2-3, with D tentatively TRBD2 (5 bases). This CDR3 has 12 amino acids. V was shortened by 6 bases and J by 4 bases, with 8 bases between the two germline ends. The V gene's germline CDR1 is ENHRY and CDR2 SYGVKD. The CDR3 coding sequence is TGTGCCATCAGACTAGAATCAGATACGCAGTATTTT. It codes for CAIRLESDTQYF.

For the CDR3, the DNA is TGCGCCAGCAGCTCCCCGGGACTAGCGGGGGTATTGGAGCAGTTCTTC. This codes for CASSSPGLAGVLEQFF. J is TRBJ2-1 and V is TRBV5-1, with 14 bases fitting TRBD2. This CDR3 has 16 residues. Germline-derived CDR1 and CDR2 are SGHRS and YFSETQ. The ends lost 3 bases at V and 10 bases at J; junction bases unmatched: 9.

This chain links TRBV30 with TRBJ1-2; unclear D gene. The length of the CDR3 is 12 residues. V was cut by 7 bases and J by 3 bases, with 12 bases left in between. Germline loops: CDR1 GTSNPN, CDR2 SVGIG (reference sequence). The CDR3: CALTPWDYGYTF. CDR3 DNA: TGTGCCTTGACTCCTTGGGACTATGGCTACACCTTC.

This chain uses TRBV12-5 with TRBJ1-1; D might be TRBD1 (5 bases). This CDR3 comprises 12 residues. V lost 9 bases, J lost 6 bases, and 14 bases lay in between. Germline CDR1 LGHNT, CDR2 FRNRAP. The CDR3 region has the DNA TGTGCTAGCCGCCCGGGGGGAGCTGAAGCTTTCTTT. Protein product: CASRPGGAEAFF.

In its sample, this clone was seen once. The CDR3 DNA reads as TGTGCCAGTAGTATTGGGTGGGAGGTTTCCTACGAGCAGTACTTC. Translating it yields CASSIGWEVSYEQYF. The J gene is TRBJ2-7, the V gene TRBV19; perhaps TRBD2 as D (6 bases). Germline lookup yields CDR1 LNHDA and CDR2 SQIVND (reference sequence). Between the trimmed V and J ends, which lost 3 bases and 1 base, there was a span of 13 bases. CDR3 length equals 15 residues.

The V and J genes are TRBV15 and TRBJ1-5; TRBD1 is a possible D gene (5 bases). CDR3 size: 15 residues. Germline V gene data show CDR1 as LNHNV and CDR2 as YYDKDF (reference sequence). Trimming took 9 bases from V and 1 from J, leaving 16 bases between them. CDR3 bases: TGTGCCACGACCGCAGGGCGAATCAGCAATCAGCCCCAGCATTTT. Translation gives CATTAGRISNQPQHF.

The count of this clone is one. V usage is TRBV5-6 and J usage is TRBJ1-4, with D unresolved. Germline CDR1 SGHDT, CDR2 YYEEEE. This CDR3 region has 11 residues. V was pared by 5 bases and J by 10 bases, with 9 bases between. The CDR3 coding sequence is TGTGCCAGCAGGGGGAGAGGAAAACTGTTTTTT. Amino acid sequence: CASRGRGKLFF.

The chain has TRBV4-1 and TRBJ1-2, with no clear D. The CDR3 is 13 residues long. V was cut by 4 bases and J by 2 bases, with 8 bases left in between. Germline V gene sequence: CDR1 MGHRA, CDR2 YSYEKL. In DNA, the CDR3 is TGCGCCAGCAGCCCCCCAGGCAACTATGGCTACACCTTC. Amino acid sequence: CASSPPGNYGYTF.

The rearrangement uses TRBV19 and TRBJ2-7; 8 bases align to TRBD2. The CDR3 has 15 residues. The V segment lost 1 base and the J segment 3 bases; nucleotides outside the gene matches: 5. Germline CDR1 reads LNHDA; CDR2 reads SQIVND (reference sequence). CDR3 coding DNA: TGTGCCAGTAGTATAGCTTCGGGGGGGGGCTACGAGCAGTACTTC. Translation: CASSIASGGGYEQYF.

The chain couples TRBV9 to TRBJ2-7; tentatively, D is TRBD2 (6 bases). Germline V gene data show CDR1 as SGDLS and CDR2 as YYNGEE. The CDR3 length is 15 residues. V was shortened by 2 bases and J by 6 bases, with 18 bases between the two germline ends. In DNA, the CDR3 is TGTGCCAGCAGCGTCTGGGACTCATCGGTGAGCGAGCAGTACTTC. Amino acid sequence: CASSVWDSSVSEQYF.

The rearrangement uses TRBV19 and TRBJ2-3, with D possibly TRBD1 on 6 matching bases. The germline V gene has CDR1 LNHDA and CDR2 SQIVND (reference sequence). This CDR3 has 14 residues. V was cut by 5 bases and J by 6 bases, with 15 bases left in between. The CDR3 region has the DNA TGTGCCAGTAGTTCCGGACAGAGTCAGGATACGCAGTATTTT. Amino acids: CASSSGQSQDTQYF.

This chain uses TRBV6-1 with TRBJ1-2; 10 bases align to TRBD1. Germline values: CDR1 MNHNS, CDR2 SASEGT. CDR3 length: 14 residues. Trimming cost V 4 bases and J 3 bases; bases outside gene matches: 2. Here the CDR3 reads CASSGQGADYGYTF. CDR3 in DNA: TGTGCCAGCAGTGGACAGGGGGCGGACTATGGCTACACCTTC.

The V gene is TRBV5-1, the J gene TRBJ2-5; possibly TRBD2 for D (5 bases). The length of the CDR3 is 14 residues. CDR1 SGHRS and CDR2 YFSETQ come from the germline V gene. Trimming removed 5 bases from V and 2 bases from J, with 13 bases in between. The CDR3 sequence: CASSSFREQETQYF. CDR3 DNA: TGCGCCAGCAGTTCCTTTCGGGAACAAGAGACCCAGTACTTC.